Shown below are 22 T cell receptor beta chains from a single sample sequenced in a study of T cells in localized non-small cell lung cancer. Sequenced by immunoSEQ multiplex PCR; TCRdb stores in-frame clones only, minus some. The repertoire holds approximately 88,000 clones, with approximately 91% as singletons. The specimen comprised PBMCs, sampled before any cancer treatment. The receptors were gathered from a woman aged 35-75 years with stage II squamous cell lung carcinoma.

The chain couples TRBV2 to TRBJ2-1; D is possibly TRBD2 (7 bases). This CDR3 is built from 13 residues. V was trimmed by 8 bases and J by 4 bases, leaving 12 bases between them. Germline V gene data show CDR1 as SNHLY and CDR2 as FYNNEI. CDR3 protein: CASGGGLYNEQFF. The CDR3 DNA sequence: TGTGCCAGCGGCGGGGGCCTTTACAATGAGCAGTTCTTC. Complete variable domain (other parts from reference TRBV2 and TRBJ2-1): EPEVTQTPSHQVTQMGQEVILRCVPISNHLYFYWYRQILGQKVEFLVSFYNNEISEKSEIFDDQFSVERPDGSNFTLKIRSTKLEDSAMYFCASGGGLYNEQFFGPGTRLTVL.

This chain uses TRBV5-1 with TRBJ2-3; 7 bases line up with TRBD2. After removal of 1 base from V and 4 bases from J, the junction contained 3 bases not matched to a gene. The CDR3 spans 14 residues. Germline V gene lookup returns CDR1 SGHRS and CDR2 YFSETQ. The CDR3, as DNA: TGCGCCAGCAGCTTGCCTAGCGGCGCAGATACGCAGTATTTT. It codes for CASSLPSGADTQYF.

The chain employs TRBV7-9 and TRBJ1-4; 7 positions match TRBD1. V dropped 5 bases and J dropped 1; count of bases not matched to a gene: 4. Germline V gives CDR1 SEHNR, CDR2 FQNEAQ (reference sequence). The CDR3 totals 15 residues. In nucleotides, the CDR3 is TGTGCCAGCAGCGCCGGGGACAGAACTAATGAAAAACTGTTTTTT. Encoded protein: CASSAGDRTNEKLFF.

This chain connects TRBV27 to TRBJ2-2, with 9 bases matching TRBD1. The CDR3 length is 17 residues. Germline V CDR1 and CDR2: MNHEY, SMNVEV (reference sequence). J lost 5 bases, V lost 10 bases, and 17 bases had no gene match. CDR3: CATKGVFGTGRTGELFF. For the CDR3, the DNA is TGTGCCACCAAGGGGGTTTTTGGGACAGGGAGGACCGGGGAGCTGTTTTTT.

The V gene is TRBV18, the J gene TRBJ1-1; D gene unclear. Trimming removed 0 bases at V and 3 bases at J, with 8 bases between. The CDR3 runs 14 residues. Germline assignment: CDR1 KGHSH and CDR2 LQKENI. CDR3: CASSPPNRDTEAFF. DNA of the CDR3: TGTGCCAGCTCACCACCTAATAGGGACACTGAAGCTTTCTTT.

This rearrangement joins TRBV27 to TRBJ1-1, with D possibly matching TRBD1 (6 bases). V lost 5 bases to trimming and J lost 7 bases, with 14 bases between them. The germline V gene encodes CDR1 MNHEY and CDR2 SMNVEV (reference sequence). CDR3 size: 13 residues. In DNA, the CDR3 is TGTGCCAGCAGTCCGATGGACAGACGTGAAGCTTTCTTT. Its protein product is CASSPMDRREAFF.

V usage is TRBV5-1 and J usage is TRBJ2-6; no firm D call. CDR3 length: 14 amino acids. The germline V and J ends were trimmed by 5 bases and 0 bases, with 6 bases remaining between them. Germline lookup yields CDR1 SGHRS and CDR2 YFSETQ. CDR3 sequence reads: CASSPDSGANVLTF. The CDR3 bases are TGCGCCAGCAGTCCAGACTCTGGGGCCAACGTCCTGACTTTC.

The CDR3 coding sequence is TGTGCCAGCAGCTTAGCATCCACAGGGCAGAACTCCTACGAGCAGTACTTC. This codes for CASSLASTGQNSYEQYF. The genes are TRBV7-2 and TRBJ2-7; D is possibly TRBD1 (6 bases). This CDR3 comprises 17 residues. Germline V CDR1 and CDR2: SGHTA, FQGNSA. The V gene lost 0 bases and the J gene lost 0 bases, with 15 bases spanning the gap.

This chain joins TRBV25-1 and TRBJ1-2, with D possibly TRBD1 on 6 matching bases. V was shortened by 6 bases and J by 4 bases, with 12 bases between the two germline ends. The germline V gene encodes CDR1 MGHDK and CDR2 SYGVNS. The CDR3 sequence is 13 residues long. The CDR3 loop is CASSSTGTYGYTF. CDR3 nucleotide sequence: TGTGCCAGCAGCTCTACAGGGACCTATGGCTACACCTTC.

The chain couples TRBV5-1 to TRBJ1-4; unclear D gene. CDR1 and CDR2 (germline): SGHRS, YFSETQ. The V and J ends lost 4 bases and 0 bases respectively, with 7 bases between them. The CDR3 has 14 amino acids. In nucleotides, the CDR3 is TGCGCCAGCAGCCTGGGGACAACTAATGAAAAACTGTTTTTT. This sequence encodes CASSLGTTNEKLFF.

For the CDR3, the DNA is TGTGCCAGTAGTATTGGCGCTAGCGGGGCGCCTCGAGAGACCCAGTACTTC. Protein: CASSIGASGAPRETQYF. The rearrangement uses TRBV19 and TRBJ2-5; TRBD2 matches at 9 bases. This CDR3 comprises 17 residues. V lost 3 bases to trimming and J lost 4 bases; unmatched junction nucleotides: 12. Per germline, CDR1 LNHDA and CDR2 SQIVND (reference sequence).

The sample holds a few counts of this clone. The V gene is TRBV5-4, the J gene TRBJ1-3, with TRBD1 identical over 7 bases. V lost 1 base and J lost 2; bases outside the gene matches: 0. CDR3 length: 14 amino acids. Germline lookup yields CDR1 SGHNT and CDR2 YYREEE (reference sequence). The CDR3 nucleotides are TGTGCCAGCAGCTTGCAGGGGGCTGGAAACACCATATATTTT. Translation: CASSLQGAGNTIYF.

The J gene is TRBJ1-5, the V gene TRBV2; 9 nucleotides match TRBD1. J lost 7 bases, V lost 5 bases, and 6 bases had no gene match. Germline values: CDR1 SNHLY, CDR2 FYNNEI. CDR3 length equals 14 residues. The CDR3 sequence is CASSLRQGGQPQHF. The CDR3 DNA reads as TGTGCCAGCAGTCTCCGACAGGGGGGCCAGCCCCAGCATTTT.

CDR3 residues: CASSQGFSGYTF. The CDR3 nucleotides read TGTGCCAGCAGCCAGGGGTTTAGTGGCTACACCTTC. V and J are TRBV28 and TRBJ1-2; possible D gene TRBD1, 6 bases. This CDR3 contains 12 residues. V was pared by 6 bases and J by 7 bases, with 12 bases between. The V gene's germline CDR1 is MDHEN and CDR2 SYDVKM.

This chain connects TRBV29-1 to TRBJ1-3; 10 bases align to TRBD1. V was clipped by 6 bases and J by 4 bases; unmatched bases: 6. The CDR3 contains 14 residues. CDR1 is SQVTM, CDR2 ANQGSEA, per germline. CDR3 sequence reads: CSVADRGQGNTIYF. CDR3 bases: TGCAGCGTAGCCGACAGGGGGCAAGGAAACACCATATATTTT.

This chain joins TRBV11-2 and TRBJ1-3, with D unresolved. There are 12 residues in the CDR3. The germline V gene encodes CDR1 SGHAT and CDR2 FQNNGV. V lost 3 bases to trimming and J lost 4 bases, with 4 bases between them. DNA of the CDR3: TGTGCCAGCAGCTTCGGGGGAAACACCATATATTTT. It translates to CASSFGGNTIYF. Drawing the rest from reference TRBV11-2 and TRBJ1-3, the complete variable domain is EAGVAQSPRYKIIEKRQSVAFWCNPISGHATLYWYQQILGQGPKLLIQFQNNGVVDDSQLPKDRFSAERLKGVDSTLKIQPAKLEDSAVYLCASSFGGNTIYFGEGSWLTVV.

This chain links TRBV9 with TRBJ2-1, with no clear D. The ends were cut back, 2 bases at V and 0 bases at J, with 12 bases in the middle. The CDR3 length is 16 residues. Germline loops: CDR1 SGDLS, CDR2 YYNGEE. In DNA form, the CDR3 reads TGTGCCAGCAGCGTGGATAAATTGAGCTCCTACAATGAGCAGTTCTTC. This gives the protein CASSVDKLSSYNEQFF.

The chain recombines TRBV9 with TRBJ2-7; D gene ambiguous. The CDR3 consists of 14 residues. Trimming took off 0 bases at V and 2 bases at J, with 9 bases between the two ends. Germline CDR1 SGDLS, CDR2 YYNGEE. The DNA of the CDR3 is TGTGCCAGCAGCGTAGGGGTCAAGACCTACGAGCAGTACTTC. It yields the protein CASSVGVKTYEQYF.

This chain links TRBV11-3 with TRBJ2-3, with 8 bases that match TRBD2. Germline V CDR1 and CDR2: SGHNT, YENEEA. The length of the CDR3 is 15 residues. J gave up 3 bases and V 5 bases, and 7 bases lay outside the gene matches. CDR3 protein: CASSHRGGGTDTQYF. The CDR3 nucleotides are TGTGCCAGCAGCCATCGGGGGGGCGGGACAGATACGCAGTATTTT.

The chain has TRBV5-1 and TRBJ2-7; 15 nucleotides align to TRBD2. Unmatched junction bases numbered 13, after V lost 5 bases and J lost 4 bases. The CDR3 totals 18 residues. From germline, CDR1 is SGHRS and CDR2 YFSETQ. CDR3 DNA sequence: TGCGCCAGCAGGTCCGGACTAGCGGGAGGGCCCTCATTATACGAGCAGTACTTC. Translation: CASRSGLAGGPSLYEQYF.

J is TRBJ1-5 and V is TRBV7-8; possibly TRBD1 for D (6 bases). Per the germline V gene, CDR1 is SGHVS and CDR2 is FQNEAQ. The CDR3 loop spans 14 amino acids. The V end was cut by 5 bases, the J end by 3 bases, with 11 bases between. CDR3 bases: TGTGCCAGCAGCATTACAGGGAACAATCAGCCCCAGCATTTT. Protein product: CASSITGNNQPQHF.

V usage is TRBV11-2 and J usage is TRBJ2-1; 8 bases fit TRBD1. Germline V gene sequence: CDR1 SGHAT, CDR2 FQNNGV. This CDR3 is 16 amino acids long. Trimming at V came to 5 bases and at J to 5 bases, leaving 11 bases not matched to a gene. The CDR3 sequence: CASSLWTGPADNEQFF. The CDR3 DNA is TGTGCCAGCAGCCTCTGGACAGGGCCGGCGGACAATGAGCAGTTCTTC. Filled out from reference TRBV11-2 and TRBJ2-1, the complete variable domain reads EAGVAQSPRYKIIEKRQSVAFWCNPISGHATLYWYQQILGQGPKLLIQFQNNGVVDDSQLPKDRFSAERLKGVDSTLKIQPAKLEDSAVYLCASSLWTGPADNEQFFGPGTRLTVL.